One and the same sample provided the 20 T cell receptor beta chains below, sequenced in a study of T cells in Graves' hyperthyroidism and ophthalmopathy. Amplification targeted TCR beta CDR3 regions from RNA transcripts. HTBI primers were employed in a first-round RT-PCR of the TCR CDR3. MiXCR was run by TCRdb on the multiplex PCR reads, yielding one entry per CDR3 protein. Of around 700,000 distinct CDR3 sequences in the sample, around a third were seen once. The material sequenced was blood. Receptor source: a woman aged 40 to 50 with Graves' hyperthyroidism.

The chain recombines TRBV6-5 with TRBJ1-5; TRBD1 matches 7 bases. With V trimmed by 5 bases and J by 4 bases, 8 bases remained unmatched. Looked up from germline, CDR1 is MNHEY and CDR2 is SVGAGI. The CDR3 loop spans 15 amino acids. Written as DNA, the CDR3 is TGTGCCAGCAGTGATCAGGGGGAGGGTAATCAGCCCCAGCATTTT. Encoded protein: CASSDQGEGNQPQHF.

The rearrangement links TRBV5-1 to TRBJ1-1; D gene uncertain. V was shortened by 0 bases and J by 5 bases, with 14 bases between the two germline ends. The CDR3 spans 15 residues. Germline V CDR1 and CDR2: SGHRS, YFSETQ. CDR3 sequence reads: CASSLVYTAETEAFF. CDR3 in DNA: TGCGCCAGCAGCTTGGTGTACACAGCAGAGACTGAAGCTTTCTTT.

The J gene is TRBJ1-1, the V gene TRBV19, with TRBD1 matching 9 bases. The CDR3 totals 14 residues. Germline assignment: CDR1 LNHDA and CDR2 SQIVND (reference sequence). V was clipped by 6 bases and J by 3 bases; unmatched bases: 5. The chain's CDR3 is CASSDRGVDTEAFF. CDR3 DNA sequence: TGTGCCAGTAGCGACAGGGGGGTGGACACTGAAGCTTTCTTT.

This clonotype showed up just a few times. A read error may account for a junction end that differs from germline. V usage is TRBV5-1 and J usage is TRBJ2-7; D is undetermined. This CDR3 comprises 14 residues. Germline CDR1 is SGHRS and CDR2 is YFSETQ. The CDR3 sequence: CASSIDGASYEQYF. The DNA of the CDR3 is TGTGCCAGCAGTATTGACGGCGCCTCCTACGAGCAGTACTTC.

This clonotype has only a few counts. The genes are TRBV12-3 or TRBV12-4 and TRBJ1-5; no clear D gene. This CDR3 is built from 12 residues. Trimming took 5 bases from V and 7 from J, leaving 9 bases between them. CDR3 nucleotide sequence: TGTGCCAGCAGTACCCCAAACCAGCCCCAGCATTTT. Residues: CASSTPNQPQHF.

Of note for this clonotype: A much bigger clone sits one base away, suggesting this may be a read error. The chain carries TRBV7-2 and TRBJ1-3; no reliable D call. CDR3 size: 15 residues. Germline V gene sequence: CDR1 SGHTA, CDR2 FQGNSA. The CDR3 sequence is CAGSLPPLSGNTIYF. The CDR3 DNA sequence: TGTGCCGGCAGCCTACCCCCCCTCTCTGGAAACACCATATATTTT.

The chain combines TRBV2 with TRBJ2-7; tentatively, D is TRBD2 (5 bases). The CDR3 sequence is 13 residues long. CDR1 is SNHLY and CDR2 is FYNNEI in the germline V gene. Trimming took 9 bases from V and 0 from J, leaving 12 bases between them. Written as DNA, the CDR3 is TGTGCCAGACTTGATGGGAGCTCCTACGAGCAGTACTTC. Translation gives CARLDGSSYEQYF.

A note on this clonotype: This may stem from a read error, because a much larger clone lies one nucleotide away. This chain connects TRBV20-1 to TRBJ1-5; D may be TRBD1 (6 bases). The CDR3 sequence is 15 residues long. Per germline, CDR1 DFQATT and CDR2 SNEGSKA (reference sequence). This chain's CDR3 is CSASSGGWSNRPQHF. CDR3 in DNA: TGCAGTGCATCGAGCGGGGGCTGGAGCAATCGGCCCCAGCATTTT.

Note on this clonotype: A single base separates this from a much larger clone, so it may be a read error. The rearrangement joins TRBV29-1 to TRBJ2-5, with a tentative D call TRBD1 (6 bases). The germline V gene has CDR1 SQVTM and CDR2 ANQGSEA. This CDR3 comprises 15 residues. The CDR3 loop is CSVEQGTTGNPTQHF. CDR3 DNA: TGCAGCGTTGAGCAGGGTACTACAGGGAATCCGACCCAGCACTTC.

The chain joins TRBV6-5 to TRBJ2-6; D unclear. Germline-derived CDR1 and CDR2 are MNHEY and SVGAGI. Trimming left V 2 bases short and J 4 bases short, with 12 bases between. The CDR3 runs 16 residues. The CDR3 DNA is TGTGCCAGCAGTTACCTGGGCATCGGCGGGGCCAACGTCCTGACTTTC. Its protein is CASSYLGIGGANVLTF.

This clonotype was observed at least ten times. This sequence joins TRBV7-2 and TRBJ2-5; D unclear. The CDR3 spans 15 residues. Trimming removed 5 bases from V and 5 bases from J, with 18 bases in between. CDR1 SGHTA and CDR2 FQGNSA come from the germline V gene. CDR3 amino acids: CASSTHTHTGETQYF. The CDR3 nucleotides read TGTGCCAGCAGCACCCATACCCATACCGGGGAGACCCAGTACTTC.

A note on this clonotype: A much larger clone differs from this one at a single base, so this may be a read error. The chain combines TRBV13 with TRBJ1-1; tentatively, D is TRBD1 (5 bases). There are 16 residues in the CDR3. With 10 bases removed from V and 4 bases from J, the gap between germline ends came to 25 bases. Germline assignment: CDR1 PRHDT and CDR2 FYEKMQ (reference sequence). In DNA, the CDR3 is TGTGCCAACACGGTAGTCTCCCCGACAAGGGGCACTGAAGCTTTCTTT. It is translated as CANTVVSPTRGTEAFF. Looking up the rest from reference TRBV13 and TRBJ1-1 gives the full variable domain: AAGVIQSPRHLIKEKRETATLKCYPIPRHDTVYWYQQGPGQDPQFLISFYEKMQSDKGSIPDRFSAQQFSDYHSELNMSSLELGDSALYFCANTVVSPTRGTEAFFGQGTRLTVV.

The chain joins TRBV12-3 or TRBV12-4 to TRBJ1-2; no definite D call. This CDR3 comprises 13 residues. V lost 5 bases, J lost 8 bases, and 15 bases lay in between. For the CDR3, the DNA is TGTGCCAGCAGTATCGGGCCCCATGGGGGCTACACCTTC. Its translation: CASSIGPHGGYTF.

On this clonotype itself: A junction boundary mismatches the germline segment, possibly from a read error. The gene calls are TRBV5-1 and TRBJ2-5; D call uncertain. Germline loops: CDR1 SGHRS, CDR2 YFSETQ. The CDR3 spans 13 residues. The CDR3 spells CASSFGEQEAQYF. The CDR3 nucleotides read TGCGCCAGCAGCTTCGGAGAACAAGAGGCCCAGTACTTC.

This clonotype was recorded at least ten times. V and J are TRBV10-3 and TRBJ2-7, with D uncertain. The CDR3 is 11 amino acids. The germline CDR1 and CDR2 sequences are ENHRY and SYGVKD. V was shortened by 4 bases and J by 3 bases, with 4 bases between the two germline ends. CDR3 in amino acids: CAISGSYEQYF. The CDR3 DNA follows: TGTGCCATCAGTGGGAGCTACGAGCAGTACTTC.

The gene calls are TRBV20-1 and TRBJ2-7; 7 nucleotides align to TRBD2. The ends lost 7 bases at V and 4 bases at J; junction bases unmatched: 10. Per germline, CDR1 DFQATT and CDR2 SNEGSKA (reference sequence). The CDR3 runs 13 residues. In nucleotides, the CDR3 is TGCAGTGTTGGGGAGGGTCTTGTTTACGAGCAGTACTTC. It is translated as CSVGEGLVYEQYF.

This clonotype was counted at least ten times. The chain recombines TRBV7-9 with TRBJ2-7; D is unresolved. The germline gives CDR1 SEHNR, CDR2 FQNEAQ (reference sequence). Trimming cost V 5 bases and J 1 base, with 12 bases left between them. This CDR3 spans 14 amino acids. In nucleotides, the CDR3 is TGTGCCAGCAGCCCCCCTGGCGGTTCCTACGAGCAGTACTTC. Protein: CASSPPGGSYEQYF.

As for this clonotype: Being one base from a much bigger clone, this may be a read error. The genes are TRBV7-2 and TRBJ2-7; possibly TRBD1 for D (5 bases). The J call may be mistaken, given a closer DNA end match to TRBJ2-5. The CDR3 runs to 15 residues. The germline V gene encodes CDR1 SGHTA and CDR2 FQGNSA. The chain's CDR3 is CASSSPFRGAETQYF. In nucleotides, the CDR3 is TGTGCCAGCAGCTCCCCTTTTAGGGGCGCGGAGACCCAGTACTTC.

This chain joins TRBV7-3 and TRBJ2-7, with 12 positions matching TRBD2. Matching the DNA end better, TRBJ2-1 makes the J call doubtful. The CDR3 is 15 residues long. The germline V gene has CDR1 SGHTA and CDR2 FQGTGA. CDR3 sequence (DNA): TGTGCCAGCAGCCCCACCCGGGGGACTAGCGGGGAGCAGTTCTTC. Amino acids: CASSPTRGTSGEQFF.

This clonotype appeared many times. V is TRBV7-9 and J is TRBJ2-5; D may be TRBD2 (6 bases). V dropped 4 bases and J dropped 4 bases, with 13 bases sitting between them. Germline lookup yields CDR1 SEHNR and CDR2 FQNEAQ (reference sequence). CDR3 size: 14 residues. The CDR3 bases are TGTGCCAGCAGCTACAGACTAGTCCGAGAGACCCAGTACTTC. Amino acid sequence: CASSYRLVRETQYF.